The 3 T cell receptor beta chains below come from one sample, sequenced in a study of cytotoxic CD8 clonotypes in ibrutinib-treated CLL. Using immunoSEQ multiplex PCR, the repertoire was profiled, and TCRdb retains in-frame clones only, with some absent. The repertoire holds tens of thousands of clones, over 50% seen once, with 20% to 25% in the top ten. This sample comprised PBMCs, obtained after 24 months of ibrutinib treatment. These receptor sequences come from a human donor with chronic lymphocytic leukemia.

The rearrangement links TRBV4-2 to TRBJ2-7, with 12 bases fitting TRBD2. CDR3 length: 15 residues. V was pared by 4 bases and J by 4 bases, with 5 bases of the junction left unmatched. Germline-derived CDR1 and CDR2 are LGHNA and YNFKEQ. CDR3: CASSLTSGSSYEQYF. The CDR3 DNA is TGTGCCAGCAGCCTGACTAGCGGGAGTTCTTACGAGCAGTACTTC.

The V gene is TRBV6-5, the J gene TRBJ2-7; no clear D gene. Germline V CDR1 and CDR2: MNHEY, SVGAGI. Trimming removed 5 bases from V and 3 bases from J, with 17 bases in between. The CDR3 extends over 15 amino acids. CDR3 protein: CASSHRAVSFYEQYF. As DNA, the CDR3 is TGTGCCAGCAGTCACCGGGCAGTGAGTTTCTACGAGCAGTACTTC.

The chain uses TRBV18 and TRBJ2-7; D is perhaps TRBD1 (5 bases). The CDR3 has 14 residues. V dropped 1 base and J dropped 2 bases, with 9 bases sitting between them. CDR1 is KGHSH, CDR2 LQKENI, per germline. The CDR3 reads CASSPRQGTYEQYF. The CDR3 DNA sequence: TGTGCCAGCTCACCACGGCAGGGAACCTACGAGCAGTACTTC. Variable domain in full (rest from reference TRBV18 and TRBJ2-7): NAGVMQNPRHLVRRRGQEARLRCSPMKGHSHVYWYRQLPEEGLKFMVYLQKENIIDESGMPKERFSAEFPKEGPSILRIQQVVRGDSAAYFCASSPRQGTYEQYFGPGTRLTVT.